This is a list of T cell receptor beta chains from one sample in a study of cutaneous CD30+ T cell lymphoproliferative disorder and hepatitis E. The protocol was immunoSEQ multiplex PCR, while the TCRdb copy is restricted to in-frame clones and leaves out a portion. The sample holds several thousand clones, about 74% seen once. Sequences were obtained from blood. All receptors derive from a human donor with a cutaneous T cell lymphoproliferative disorder associated with hepatitis E virus. The CDR3 runs from the conserved cysteine through the conserved F or W. A D gene is named only where the DNA matches it firmly. The listing skips clone size in some rows; elsewhere it reads once, few, many or a size class.

J gene | V gene | D gene | clone size | CDR3 DNA | CDR3 protein
TRBJ2-7 | TRBV29-1 | . | . | TGCAGCGCCTATCTTACCTACGAGCAGTACTTC | CSAYLTYEQYF
TRBJ2-1 | TRBV20-1 | . | once | TGCAGTGCTTATCTTAATGAGCAGTTCTTC | CSAYLNEQFF
TRBJ2-2 | TRBV5-1 | . | . | TGCGCCAGCAGCTTGGCCTCTGGGGACGGGGAGCTGTTTTTT | CASSLASGDGELFF
TRBJ2-3 | TRBV7-9 | . | . | TGTGCCAGCAGTCCAATCGGGGTCATCACAGATACGCAGTATTTT | CASSPIGVITDTQYF
TRBJ2-3 | TRBV11-2 | TRBD2 | . | TGTGCCAGCAGCCTCACCACTAGCGGGGGCGCAGATACGCAGTATTTT | CASSLTTSGGADTQYF
TRBJ1-2 | TRBV5-1 | TRBD1 | . | TGCGCCAGCAGCGGCGGATCCCCGGGACAGCTTTATAACTATGGCTACACCTTC | CASSGGSPGQLYNYGYTF
TRBJ2-4 | TRBV11-2 | . | . | TGTGCCAGCAGCTCTATACGCGGGGACTCCAAAAACATTCAGTACTTC | CASSSIRGDSKNIQYF
TRBJ2-1 | TRBV5-1 | TRBD1 | once | TGCGCCAGCAGCCCTCAACCGGGACAGGAGTTCAATGAGCAGTTCTTC | CASSPQPGQEFNEQFF
TRBJ1-1 | TRBV6-1 | . | . | TGTGCCAGCAGTGAAGTCATGGGGGGGATGAGCACTGAAGCTTTCTTT | CASSEVMGGMSTEAFF
TRBJ2-7 | TRBV28 | . | once | TGTGCCAGCAGTTTCTCAATCCGGGGCTCCTACGAGCAGTACTTC | CASSFSIRGSYEQYF
TRBJ2-1 | TRBV30 | TRBD2 | . | TGTGCCTGGAGTGTAACGCTAGCGGACAATGAGCAGTTCTTC | CAWSVTLADNEQFF
TRBJ2-3 | TRBV5-5 | TRBD2 | once | TGTGCCAGCAGCTCCCGGACTAGCGGAAGCACAGATACGCAGTATTTT | CASSSRTSGSTDTQYF
TRBJ1-1 | TRBV19 | . | . | TGTGCCAGTAGTATCGGAACGAACACTGAAGCTTTCTTT | CASSIGTNTEAFF
TRBJ1-1 | TRBV7-9 | TRBD1 | few | TGTGCCAGCAGCTCCCCCCGGACAGGGGACGTCACTGAAGCTTTCTTT | CASSSPRTGDVTEAFF
TRBJ1-1 | TRBV10-3 | TRBD1 | . | TGTGCCATCAGTGACGGGACAGGGAGTGAAGCTTTCTTT | CAISDGTGSEAFF
TRBJ2-4 | TRBV7-9 | . | . | TGTGCCAGCAGCTTACCAGGAGGGCGCCGGGCCAAAAACATTCAGTACTTC | CASSLPGGRRAKNIQYF
TRBJ2-3 | TRBV9 | . | . | TGTGCCAGCAGCGTAGGAACCCTCCCGACAGATACGCAGTATTTT | CASSVGTLPTDTQYF
TRBJ2-1 | TRBV18 | TRBD2 | . | TGTGCCAGCTCAGGAGCGGGAGCCAATGAGCAGTTCTTC | CASSGAGANEQFF
TRBJ2-1 | TRBV28 | TRBD2 | . | TGTGCCAGCAGCTCGGGACTAGCCTCTAGATGGACGGGAAATGAGCAGTTCTTC | CASSSGLASRWTGNEQFF
TRBJ2-5 | TRBV9 | . | once | TGTGCCAGCAGCGTAGGGACAGTACAAGAGACCCAGTACTTC | CASSVGTVQETQYF
TRBJ2-7 | TRBV7-2 | TRBD1 | . | TGTGCCAGCAGCTTAGAGACAGGGGAGCACGAGCAGTACTTC | CASSLETGEHEQYF
TRBJ1-4 | TRBV19 | TRBD1 | . | TGTGCCACGAACAGGGGTGCTAATGAAAAACTGTTTTTT | CATNRGANEKLFF
TRBJ1-2 | TRBV7-9 | TRBD1 | . | TGTGCCAGCAGCGCGAGACAGGGAAACTATGGCTACACCTTC | CASSARQGNYGYTF
TRBJ2-7 | TRBV9 | . | . | TGTGCCAGCAGCGTAGACCCCGCGGTCGGCGAGCAGTACTTC | CASSVDPAVGEQYF
TRBJ1-5 | TRBV7-9 | TRBD1 | . | TGTGCCAGCAGCCCCGGACAGGGCATCCATCAGCCCCAGCATTTT | CASSPGQGIHQPQHF
TRBJ1-1 | TRBV19 | . | . | TGTGCCAGTAGTAGGGCAGGACTGATGGGAACTGAAGCTTTCTTT | CASSRAGLMGTEAFF
TRBJ2-5 | TRBV29-1 | . | . | TGCAGCGTCACTGAGTTCGAGGAGACCCAGTACTTC | CSVTEFEETQYF
TRBJ2-7 | TRBV5-4 | TRBD2 | once | TGTGCCAGCAGCTTGTCTAGCGGGGCATACGAGCAGTACTTC | CASSLSSGAYEQYF
TRBJ2-1 | TRBV4-1 | TRBD2 | . | TGCGCCAGCAGCCATCCGGGACTAGCGGGGGGGCCGGGTAGAAATGAGCAGTTCTTC | CASSHPGLAGGPGRNEQFF
TRBJ1-1 | TRBV19 | TRBD1 | . | TGTGCCAGTAGTATATTGACAGGGAGTTTCAGCACTGAAGCTTTCTTT | CASSILTGSFSTEAFF
TRBJ1-6 | TRBV19 | TRBD1 | few | TGTGCCAGTAGACCCCAGGGGGCTAATTCACCCCTCCACTTT | CASRPQGANSPLHF
TRBJ2-7 | TRBV6-6 | . | . | TGTGCCAGCAGTTACTCCGGACGGGGATACGAGCAGTACTTC | CASSYSGRGYEQYF
TRBJ1-6 | TRBV19 | . | . | TGTGCCAGTAAGTTTTTGGGCGGCAATTCACCCCTCCACTTT | CASKFLGGNSPLHF
TRBJ1-5 | TRBV4-3 | . | once | TGCGCCAGCAGCCAAGAGAGGGGTCCAGGTCAGCCCCAGCATTTT | CASSQERGPGQPQHF
TRBJ2-3 | TRBV7-9 | . | . | TGTGCCAGCAGCTTAGGACTTTCAGACACAGATACGCAGTATTTT | CASSLGLSDTDTQYF
TRBJ2-4 | TRBV28 | . | . | TGTGCCAGCAGTTCCCGACTACTAGCCAAAAACATTCAGTACTTC | CASSSRLLAKNIQYF
TRBJ2-7 | TRBV5-5 | TRBD1 | . | TGTGCCAGCAGCTTAGACAGGGGGTACGAGCAGTACTTC | CASSLDRGYEQYF
TRBJ2-7 | TRBV7-9 | TRBD1 | . | TGTGCCAGCAGTTCCAGGGACAGCTACGAGCAGTACTTC | CASSSRDSYEQYF
TRBJ2-7 | TRBV7-9 | . | . | TGTGCCAGCAGCTTAGTAGGATATTACGAGCAGTACTTC | CASSLVGYYEQYF
TRBJ1-3 | TRBV29-1 | . | . | TGCAGCGCCCTCCCCCCGGACGGAAACACCATATATTTT | CSALPPDGNTIYF
TRBJ2-3 | TRBV6-6 | TRBD2 | . | TGTGCCAGCAGTTACAGACTAGCGGGAACAGATACGCAGTATTTT | CASSYRLAGTDTQYF
TRBJ2-1 | TRBV28 | . | . | TGTGCCAGCAGTTTAGCCCCCCGGGGTAGAGATGAGCAGTTCTTC | CASSLAPRGRDEQFF
TRBJ2-5 | TRBV7-9 | TRBD2 | . | TGTGCCAGCAGCGGACGGACTAGCGGTCCCGGGACCCAGTACTTC | CASSGRTSGPGTQYF
TRBJ1-1 | TRBV29-1 | . | . | TGCAGCGCCCCGGAGGGCCTGAACACTGAAGCTTTCTTT | CSAPEGLNTEAFF
TRBJ2-1 | TRBV15 | TRBD1 | . | TGTGCCACCAGCAAGTTGGAGACAGGGGGCGATGAGCAGTTCTTC | CATSKLETGGDEQFF
TRBJ2-1 | TRBV19 | . | . | TGTGCCAGTAGTGCGGACTGGTTCTCTCTCTCCTACAATGAGCAGTTCTTC | CASSADWFSLSYNEQFF
TRBJ1-2 | TRBV5-8 | . | . | TGTGCCAGCAGCTTGGTTGCAGATAACTATGGCTACACCTTC | CASSLVADNYGYTF
TRBJ1-4 | TRBV10-3 | . | few | TGTGCCATCAGTGAGTCGGAGCAGGAAGCAACTAATGAAAAACTGTTTTTT | CAISESEQEATNEKLFF
TRBJ2-3 | TRBV7-2 | . | once | TGTGCCAGCAACCTCCGACTGGTGACTACCCCCACAGATACGCAGTATTTT | CASNLRLVTTPTDTQYF
TRBJ2-4 | TRBV4-1 | . | . | TGCGCCAGCAGCCAAGATCAAGTGAGGGACATTCAGTACTTC | CASSQDQVRDIQYF
TRBJ1-2 | TRBV7-9 | . | . | TGTGCCAGCAGCTTAGATAGTGGAATCCGATCCCTCTATGGCTACACCTTC | CASSLDSGIRSLYGYTF
TRBJ2-1 | TRBV7-2 | . | . | TGTGCCAGCAGCTTCATGTCAGGGGGGCGCAGCAATGAGCAGTTCTTC | CASSFMSGGRSNEQFF
TRBJ1-2 | TRBV28 | . | . | TGTGCCAGCAGTCCGGGTTATGGGACGCTCGCCCACTATGGCTACACCTTC | CASSPGYGTLAHYGYTF
TRBJ1-6 | TRBV4-2 | TRBD1 | few | TGTGCCAGCAGCCAAGACCACAGGGGAGGTTCACCCCTCCACTTT | CASSQDHRGGSPLHF
TRBJ1-5 | TRBV27 | TRBD1 | few | TGTGCCAGCCGCCGGTGGGACAGTACCACCTTAAGCAATCAGCCCCAGCATTTT | CASRRWDSTTLSNQPQHF
TRBJ1-3 | TRBV19 | . | few | TGTGCCAGTAGTACCGGGATTGGAAACACCATATATTTT | CASSTGIGNTIYF
TRBJ2-7 | TRBV30 | . | . | TGTGCCTGGAAGTGGGCGATCGGAGGTTACGAGCAGTACTTC | CAWKWAIGGYEQYF
TRBJ2-1 | TRBV11-2 | TRBD1 | . | TGTGCCAGCAGCTTAGATCAAACAGGGGGCTGGGGTCTAAATGAGCAGTTCTTC | CASSLDQTGGWGLNEQFF
TRBJ2-7 | TRBV7-6 | TRBD2 | once | TGTGCCAGCAGCTTATTGGGCTTGGGGGGGAACTTGGGTGAGCAGTACTTC | CASSLLGLGGNLGEQYF